This TCR beta chain was captured in a study of tumor T cells in aggressive B-cell lymphoma. The CDR3 consists of 15 residues. V lost 2 bases to trimming and J lost 5 bases; unmatched junction nucleotides: 4. Germline assignment: CDR1 SGHRS and CDR2 YFSETQ. This clone was found once. The table came from immunoSEQ multiplex PCR; TCRdb's copy has only in-frame clones and leaves some out. This sample yields more than 7,000 clones, of which roughly 85% are seen a single time; 3% to 3.5% belongs to the top ten. The chain couples TRBV5-1 to TRBJ2-5, with TRBD2 identical over 12 bases. The sequence was collected from an adult with diffuse large B cell lymphoma. Sequencing input: tumor tissue. The CDR3 protein is CASSFRLAGEETQYF. In DNA, the CDR3 is TGCGCCAGCAGCTTCAGACTAGCGGGGGAGGAGACCCAGTACTTC.